These 9 T cell receptor beta chains originate from one sample sequenced in a study of T cell responses to AZD1222 COVID-19 vaccine. TCRdb's copy holds only in-frame clones and misses some; the assay was immunoSEQ multiplex PCR. The table has about 110,000 clones, just under 95% seen once; the top ten hold 7.8%. The sample in question was peripheral blood, obtained on day 0 of AZD1222 vaccination. The receptors were sampled from an adult in good health.

This chain connects TRBV5-1 to TRBJ1-2; perhaps TRBD1 as D (5 bases). The V gene lost 1 base and the J gene lost 8 bases, with 15 bases spanning the gap. The germline CDR1 and CDR2 sequences are SGHRS and YFSETQ. CDR3 length: 14 amino acids. CDR3 in DNA: TGCGCCAGCAGCTTGTATCCAGGGAGTGGAGGCTACACCTTC. Its protein is CASSLYPGSGGYTF.

J is TRBJ1-2 and V is TRBV5-1; 8 nucleotides align to TRBD1. Trimming took 5 bases from V and 5 from J; bases not matched to a gene: 8. In germline, CDR1 is SGHRS, CDR2 YFSETQ. This CDR3 comprises 14 residues. The CDR3 protein is CASSPGGSGYGYTF. CDR3 bases: TGCGCCAGCAGTCCAGGGGGCAGCGGGTATGGCTACACCTTC.

This chain connects TRBV6-5 to TRBJ1-2, with 10 bases aligning to TRBD1. Germline loops: CDR1 MNHEY, CDR2 SVGAGI. The V and J ends lost 4 bases and 4 bases, in that order; junction bases with no gene match: 3. CDR3 size: 14 residues. CDR3 region: CASSLGQGIYGYTF. In DNA form, the CDR3 reads TGTGCCAGCAGTTTGGGACAGGGGATCTATGGCTACACCTTC.

J is TRBJ1-1 and V is TRBV3-1 (or the pseudogene TRBV3-2), with a possible D match to TRBD1 (6 bases). V gave up 3 bases and J gave up 11 bases, with 16 bases separating them. There are 13 residues in the CDR3. Germline V gives CDR1 LGHDT, CDR2 YNNKEL (reference sequence). CDR3 sequence: CASSHGGAGNAFF. CDR3 DNA sequence: TGTGCCAGCAGCCACGGGGGGGCAGGGAATGCTTTCTTT.

The CDR3 region has the DNA TGTGCCAGCAGCTTAGTGGACAGGGGCTATGGCTACACCTTC. It is translated as CASSLVDRGYGYTF. The chain recombines TRBV11-3 with TRBJ1-2; 9 bases fit TRBD1. CDR1 and CDR2 from the germline V gene are SGHNT and YENEEA. CDR3 length: 14 amino acids. Trimming removed 1 base from V and 4 bases from J; junction bases left unmatched: 1. Full variable domain (missing parts from reference TRBV11-3 and TRBJ1-2): EAGVVQSPRYKIIEKKQPVAFWCNPISGHNTLYWYLQNLGQGPELLIRYENEEAVDDSQLPKDRFSAERLKGVDSTLKIQPAELGDSAVYLCASSLVDRGYGYTFGSGTRLTVV.

The chain recombines TRBV9 with TRBJ1-1, with TRBD1 identical over 7 bases. Trimming at V came to 5 bases and at J to 4 bases, leaving 8 bases not matched to a gene. CDR1 is SGDLS and CDR2 is YYNGEE in the germline V gene. The CDR3 runs to 14 residues. CDR3 coding DNA: TGTGCCAGCAGTGGAACAGGGGAAGGCACTGAAGCTTTCTTT. Translated, it gives CASSGTGEGTEAFF.

This clone appeared once. The chain carries TRBV7-2 and TRBJ1-4, with TRBD1 identical over 7 bases. This CDR3 spans 17 amino acids. Germline CDR1 is SGHTA and CDR2 is FQGNSA. Unmatched junction bases numbered 14, after V lost 2 bases and J lost 8 bases. DNA for the CDR3: TGTGCCAGCAGCTTAAACAGGGGCGGGGGAGTTCGGGAAAAACTGTTTTTT. Its translation: CASSLNRGGGVREKLFF. Together with reference TRBV7-2 and TRBJ1-4, the CDR3 gives the full variable domain: GAGVSQSPSNKVTEKGKDVELRCDPISGHTALYWYRQSLGQGLEFLIYFQGNSAPDKSGLPSDRFSAERTGGSVSTLTIQRTQQEDSAVYLCASSLNRGGGVREKLFFGSGTQLSVL.

The chain is built from TRBV6-4 and TRBJ1-2; possible D gene TRBD1, 5 bases. The V end was cut by 2 bases, the J end by 7 bases, with 8 bases between. CDR1 and CDR2 (germline): MRHNA, SNTAGT. The CDR3 spans 12 residues. CDR3 amino acids: CASSDSGGGYTF. In DNA, the CDR3 is TGTGCCAGCAGTGACAGCGGGGGTGGCTACACCTTC.

The CDR3 DNA reads TGTGCCAGCAGCCAGCCCGTGCGGGGCCCCACAGATACGCAGTATTTT. Protein product: CASSQPVRGPTDTQYF. V usage is TRBV4-2 and J usage is TRBJ2-3; tentatively, D is TRBD2 (6 bases). Trimming removed 3 bases from V and 2 bases from J, with 15 bases in between. There are 16 residues in the CDR3. Germline CDR1 is LGHNA and CDR2 is YNFKEQ.